This T cell receptor (beta chain) appears in the sequencing data of a study of cytomegalovirus exposure and HLA in healthy donors. Study-level background: Early release data held 85 million or so unique TCRs from HLA-typed donors. Points from the study as a whole: The study flagged some 170 TCR beta chains as cytomegalovirus-associated.

Of note for this clone: Its matching antigen is unknown.

The primer mix had 60 Vbeta and 13 Jbeta primers. The repertoire was sequenced with immunoSEQ multiplex PCR; TCRdb's copy has only in-frame clones and lacks some. This sample has 95,000 to 150,000 clones, with over 60% found just once. The CDR3 sequence is 14 residues long. Germline V lookup: CDR1 LNHDA, CDR2 SQIVND (reference sequence). Deletions cut 2 bases from V and 0 bases from J, with 5 bases between. The chain recombines TRBV19 with TRBJ1-5; no clear D. Sample: PBMCs. This TCR was sampled from a woman between 35 and 50 years old in good health and CMV-seropositive. CDR3 in DNA: TGTGCCAGTAGTATACAGATTAGCAATCAGCCCCAGCATTTT. It yields the protein CASSIQISNQPQHF.